This T cell receptor (beta chain) was sequenced during a study of Graves' ophthalmopathy and Graves' hyperthyroidism. Trimming cost V 6 bases and J 2 bases; bases outside gene matches: 9. Germline loops: CDR1 SQVTM, CDR2 ANQGSEA. There are 14 residues in the CDR3. This clonotype has at least ten counts. What it binds is unknown. RNA transcripts served as template for amplifying TCR beta CDR3 sequences. The workflow started with a first-round RT-PCR run with HTBI primers and then moved on to a second-round multiplex PCR. TCRdb fed the multiplex PCR reads into MiXCR, producing one record per CDR3 protein. This table has a few hundred thousand distinct CDR3 sequences, about 17% appearing once. The study's findings and limits: Built on 13 signatures, a model told ophthalmopathy apart from stable hyperthyroidism with almost 90% sensitivity and around 80% specificity.

The chain has TRBV29-1 and TRBJ2-7; 8 bases align to TRBD1. The receptor's source is a woman aged 18-29 years with Graves' ophthalmopathy. The sequenced sample was peripheral blood. CDR3 loop: CSVPTRDRPYEQYF. The CDR3 DNA follows: TGCAGCGTCCCCACCCGGGACAGGCCCTACGAGCAGTACTTC.